This T cell receptor (beta chain) appears in the sequencing data of a study of blood T cell repertoires in COVID-19. About the research overall: Samples representing acute and convalescent COVID-19 were sourced from the United States, Italy and Spain. Nucleic acid was either cDNA or gDNA, and it came from T cells, B-cell-depleted T cells, or PBMCs.

Original processing notes: Researchers report that nucleated cell counts were estimated from reference gene primer amplification. Sequencing was performed with immunoSEQ multiplex PCR; in TCRdb, only in-frame clones are kept and a portion is missing. Clone size and V and J calls were adopted from that table, with D and trimming inferred from the DNA. Among some 170,000 clones listed, around 90% were seen once. Germline V gives CDR1 SGHDT, CDR2 YYEEEE. The CDR3 is 14 residues long. V gave up 0 bases and J gave up 3 bases, with 7 bases separating them. The V gene is TRBV5-6, the J gene TRBJ1-3; D unclear. Sequenced sample: peripheral blood. This receptor was identified in a woman between 50 and 59 years old with acute or convalescent COVID-19. CDR3 in amino acids: CASSLDKFGNTIYF. The DNA of the CDR3 is TGTGCCAGCAGCTTGGACAAATTTGGAAACACCATATATTTT.